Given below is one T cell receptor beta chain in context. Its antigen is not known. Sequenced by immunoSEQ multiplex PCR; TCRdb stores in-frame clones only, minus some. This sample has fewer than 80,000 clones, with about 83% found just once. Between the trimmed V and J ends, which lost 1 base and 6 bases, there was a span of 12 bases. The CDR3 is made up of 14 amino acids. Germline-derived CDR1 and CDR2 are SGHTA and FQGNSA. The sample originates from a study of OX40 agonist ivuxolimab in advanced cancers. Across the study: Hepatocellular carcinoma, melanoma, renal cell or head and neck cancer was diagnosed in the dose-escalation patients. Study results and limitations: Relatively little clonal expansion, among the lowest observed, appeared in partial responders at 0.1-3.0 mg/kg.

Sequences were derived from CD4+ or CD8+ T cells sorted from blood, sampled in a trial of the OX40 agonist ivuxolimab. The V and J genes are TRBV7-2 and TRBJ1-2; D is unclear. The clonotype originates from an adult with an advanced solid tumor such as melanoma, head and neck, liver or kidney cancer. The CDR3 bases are TGTGCCAGCAGCTTAGGGGTCGGGGATAATGGCTACACCTTC. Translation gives CASSLGVGDNGYTF.